The 11 T cell receptor beta chains reported below all come from one sample, sequenced in a study of PD-L1 blockade in urothelial cancer (dated 2017 in TCRdb). Library preparation was by the immunoSEQ multiplex PCR assay. Held by TCRdb, this immuneACCESS table contains in-frame sequences only and omits some clones. Under half of the omission traces to an unresolved V gene where checked; the cause of the rest is unknown. The sample data list about 29,000 clones, and around 80% of these were observed just once. Approximately 3.1% of the sample comes from the top ten. The sample's time point, from its label and the paper: peripheral blood 6 weeks after treatment start. The source material was PBMCs, sampled around atezolizumab (anti-PD-L1) treatment. The origin of the receptors is a man in his sixties or seventies with urothelial cancer.

The rearrangement links TRBV5-1 to TRBJ1-4; D is possibly TRBD1 (5 bases). CDR3 length equals 14 residues. Germline V CDR1 and CDR2: SGHRS, YFSETQ. V dropped 4 bases and J dropped 4 bases, with 11 bases sitting between them. CDR3 residues: CASSLTAVNEKLFF. The CDR3 region has the DNA TGCGCCAGCAGCCTGACAGCAGTTAATGAAAAACTGTTTTTT.

This chain connects TRBV7-9 to TRBJ1-3; D is uncertain. The length of the CDR3 is 12 residues. Trimming took off 2 bases at V and 4 bases at J, with 3 bases between the two ends. The germline V gene has CDR1 SEHNR and CDR2 FQNEAQ (reference sequence). The CDR3 DNA follows: TGTGCCAGCAGCTTAAGCGGAAACACCATATATTTT. This sequence encodes CASSLSGNTIYF.

The V call is TRBV9, the J call TRBJ2-1; 7 bases are shared with TRBD2. V lost 3 bases and J lost 7; bases outside the gene matches: 13. Germline values: CDR1 SGDLS, CDR2 YYNGEE. The CDR3 spans 16 residues. The DNA for the CDR3 is TGTGCCAGCAGCGACAATCGGAGGGAGGGCCGGAATGAGCAGTTCTTC. Amino acid sequence: CASSDNRREGRNEQFF.

The CDR3 protein is CASSLGQLSNQPQHF. The CDR3, as DNA: TGTGCCAGCTCGCTTGGACAGCTAAGCAATCAGCCCCAGCATTTT. This chain uses TRBV18 with TRBJ1-5; perhaps TRBD1 as D (6 bases). The CDR3 runs to 15 residues. Germline values: CDR1 KGHSH, CDR2 LQKENI. V lost 6 bases and J 1 base, leaving 13 bases between the germline ends.

The CDR3 DNA reads TGTGCCAGCAGCGTAGCGGGGTCCACTGGCTACACCTTC. Residues: CASSVAGSTGYTF. The chain joins TRBV9 to TRBJ1-2, with D unclear. The V and J ends lost 0 bases and 7 bases respectively, with 10 bases between them. CDR1 and CDR2 (germline): SGDLS, YYNGEE. The CDR3 loop spans 13 amino acids.

The chain employs TRBV7-7 and TRBJ2-2; a possible D gene is TRBD1 (6 bases). V lost 2 bases to trimming and J lost 0 bases, with 10 bases between them. Germline V lookup: CDR1 SSHAT, CDR2 FNYEAQ (reference sequence). CDR3 length: 16 amino acids. The CDR3 protein is CASSLLTGSNTGELFF. The DNA of the CDR3 is TGTGCCAGCAGCTTACTGACAGGATCGAACACCGGGGAGCTGTTTTTT.

The chain combines TRBV7-8 with TRBJ1-2; TRBD1 matches 7 bases. CDR3 length equals 15 residues. Germline V gene data show CDR1 as SGHVS and CDR2 as FQNEAQ. J was trimmed by 4 bases and V by 5 bases; bases with no gene match: 10. This CDR3 is CASSPFDRVGYGYTF. CDR3 DNA: TGTGCCAGCAGCCCCTTTGACAGGGTGGGCTATGGCTACACCTTC.

The V and J genes are TRBV6-5 and TRBJ1-5; TRBD1 agrees at 7 bases. Germline-derived CDR1 and CDR2 are MNHEY and SVGAGI. Trimming at V came to 7 bases and at J to 6 bases, leaving 9 bases not matched to a gene. This CDR3 has 14 amino acids. CDR3 DNA sequence: TGTGCCAGCACTCCCGGGACAGCGGGTCAGCCCCAGCATTTT. Amino acids: CASTPGTAGQPQHF.

The chain combines TRBV19 with TRBJ2-1, with TRBD2 matching 10 bases. The J segment lost 10 bases and the V segment lost 6 bases, leaving 9 bases of the junction unmatched. Germline CDR1 LNHDA, CDR2 SQIVND (reference sequence). The CDR3 totals 14 residues. The CDR3 DNA reads TGTGCCAGTAGAGACCTCCAGCGGGGGGGGGAGCAGTTCTTC. Protein product: CASRDLQRGGEQFF.

Judged by abundance, this clone is medium-sized (0.01 to 0.1%). The J gene is TRBJ2-7, the V gene TRBV5-8, with a possible D match to TRBD2 (6 bases). The CDR3 has 13 residues. CDR1 is SGHTS, CDR2 YDEGEE, per germline. Trimming left V 4 bases short and J 4 bases short, with 12 bases between. The CDR3 region is CASSRGLQYEQYF. CDR3 nucleotides: TGTGCCAGCAGCCGGGGACTCCAATACGAGCAGTACTTC.

V usage is TRBV5-4 and J usage is TRBJ2-3; 8 positions agree with TRBD1. This CDR3 has 15 amino acids. Germline lookup yields CDR1 SGHNT and CDR2 YYREEE (reference sequence). V was clipped by 4 bases and J by 5 bases; unmatched bases: 9. CDR3 residues: CASSPGQGWIDTQYF. CDR3 DNA sequence: TGTGCCAGCAGCCCAGGACAGGGCTGGATAGATACGCAGTATTTT.